This section outlines one TCR beta chain sequence together with its context. This sample was taken from a study of OX40 agonist ivuxolimab in advanced cancers. Libraries were prepared by immunoSEQ multiplex PCR; TCRdb keeps only in-frame clonotypes and omits some of them. The sample has some 83,000 clones, 86% seen once; the top ten hold approximately 0.76%. This sequence was found in an adult with an advanced solid tumor such as melanoma, head and neck, liver or kidney cancer. The sequencing used CD4+ or CD8+ T cells sorted from blood, collected in a trial of the OX40 agonist ivuxolimab.

CDR3 nucleotide sequence: TGTGCCAGCAGCCAAGACAGGGTGAACACTGAAGCTTTCTTT. Translating gives CASSQDRVNTEAFF. V is TRBV4-2 and J is TRBJ1-1, with D perhaps TRBD1 (5 bases). Germline CDR1 and CDR2: LGHNA and YNFKEQ. The CDR3 is 14 residues long. The ends were cut back, 0 bases at V and 0 bases at J, with 5 bases in the middle.